This T cell receptor (beta chain) is from a study of cytomegalovirus exposure and HLA in healthy donors. General observations from the study: High specificity and sensitivity for cytomegalovirus status were reported for the classifier.

With respect to this clone: As yet, its antigen is unknown.

Sequenced by immunoSEQ multiplex PCR; TCRdb stores in-frame clones only, minus some. This table holds some 110,000 clones, approximately 85% found once. Germline CDR1 is SGHDT and CDR2 is YYEEEE. This CDR3 is 11 amino acids long. Trimming removed 2 bases at V and 5 bases at J, with 5 bases between. The chain uses TRBV5-6 and TRBJ2-7; D remains ambiguous. Sequencing was carried out using PBMCs. This clonotype was obtained from a man between 18 and 35 years old in good health and CMV-seronegative. Here the CDR3 DNA reads TGTGCCAGCAGCTTTGGCAACGAGCAGTACTTC. Residues: CASSFGNEQYF.